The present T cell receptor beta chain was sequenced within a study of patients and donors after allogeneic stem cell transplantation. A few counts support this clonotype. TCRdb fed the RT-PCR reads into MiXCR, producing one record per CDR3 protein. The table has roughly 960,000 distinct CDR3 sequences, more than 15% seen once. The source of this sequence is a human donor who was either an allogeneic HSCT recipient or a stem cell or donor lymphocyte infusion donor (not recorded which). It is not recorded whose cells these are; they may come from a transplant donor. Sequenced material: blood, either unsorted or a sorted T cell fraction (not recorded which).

In DNA, the CDR3 is TGTGCCAGCAGTAGAAGCGGGGGGACGGAGACCCAGTACTTC. Amino acids: CASSRSGGTETQYF. The chain has TRBV6-2 or TRBV6-3 and TRBJ2-5; 9 nucleotides match TRBD2. V gave up 5 bases and J gave up 5 bases; unmatched junction bases: 6. The CDR3 spans 14 residues. Germline-derived CDR1 and CDR2 are MNHEY and SVGEGT.